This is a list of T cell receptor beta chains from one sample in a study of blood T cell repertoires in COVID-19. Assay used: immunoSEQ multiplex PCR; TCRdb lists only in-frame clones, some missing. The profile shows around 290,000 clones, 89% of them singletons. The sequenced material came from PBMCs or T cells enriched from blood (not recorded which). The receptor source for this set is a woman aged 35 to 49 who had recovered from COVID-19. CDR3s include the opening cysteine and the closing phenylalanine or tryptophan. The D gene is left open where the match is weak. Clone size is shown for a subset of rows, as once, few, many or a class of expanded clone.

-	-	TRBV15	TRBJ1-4	CATSRDRGREKLFF	TGTGCCACCAGCAGAGATCGGGGAAGGGAAAAACTGTTTTTT
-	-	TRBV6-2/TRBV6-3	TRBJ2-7	CASSQHYDEQYF	TGTGCCAGCAGTCAACATTATGACGAGCAGTACTTC
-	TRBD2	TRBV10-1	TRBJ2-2	CASRGTKLREGTGELFF	TGCGCCAGCAGGGGGACGAAATTGCGGGAGGGGACCGGGGAGCTGTTTTTT
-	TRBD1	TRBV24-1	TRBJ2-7	CATSDRERGGVEQYF	TGTGCCACCAGTGACAGGGAGAGAGGGGGCGTCGAGCAGTACTTC
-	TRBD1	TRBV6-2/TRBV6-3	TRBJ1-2	CASSRTGTANYGYSF	TGTGCCAGCAGTCGAACCGGGACAGCCAACTATGGCTACTCCTTC
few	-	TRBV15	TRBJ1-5	CATSPHRSNQPQHF	TGTGCCACCAGCCCGCACAGGTCTAATCAGCCCCAGCATTTT
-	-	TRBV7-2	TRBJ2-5	CASSPQGVQETQYF	TGTGCCAGCAGCCCACAGGGTGTTCAAGAGACCCAGTACTTC
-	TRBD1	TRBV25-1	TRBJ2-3	CASRGDRGPTDTQYF	TGTGCCAGCAGGGGGGACAGGGGGCCCACAGATACGCAGTATTTT
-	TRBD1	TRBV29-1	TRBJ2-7	CSVFRDSPYEQYF	TGCAGCGTTTTCCGGGACAGTCCTTACGAGCAGTACTTC
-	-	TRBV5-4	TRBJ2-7	CASSLRGGEQYF	TGTGCCAGCAGCTTGAGGGGCGGAGAGCAGTACTTC
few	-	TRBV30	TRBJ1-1	CAWSVWAPGSNTEAFF	TGTGCCTGGAGTGTATGGGCGCCGGGATCCAACACTGAAGCTTTCTTT
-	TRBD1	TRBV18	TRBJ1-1	CASSLGQGNTEAFF	TGTGCCAGCTCACTGGGACAGGGTAACACTGAAGCTTTCTTT
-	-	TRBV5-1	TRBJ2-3	CASSLADITDTQYF	TGCGCCAGCAGCTTGGCCGACATCACAGATACGCAGTATTTT
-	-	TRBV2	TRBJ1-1	CASGHDTEAFF	TGTGCCAGCGGCCATGACACTGAAGCTTTCTTT
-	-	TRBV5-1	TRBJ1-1	CASSFWADTEAFF	TGCGCCAGCAGCTTCTGGGCTGACACTGAAGCTTTCTTT
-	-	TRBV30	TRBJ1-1	CAWEAEKGEAFF	TGTGCCTGGGAAGCGGAAAAAGGCGAAGCTTTCTTT
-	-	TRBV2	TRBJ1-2	CASTQTPGIANYGYTF	TGTGCCAGCACCCAGACTCCCGGAATAGCTAACTATGGCTACACCTTC
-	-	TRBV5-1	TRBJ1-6	CASSLGGVAPLHF	TGCGCCAGCAGCTTAGGAGGTGTGGCACCCCTCCACTTT